This is a list of T cell receptor beta chains from one sample in a study of cytomegalovirus exposure and HLA in healthy donors. Some clones are missing from TCRdb's copy, which holds only in-frame ones; the method was immunoSEQ multiplex PCR. The data show 90,000 or so clones, 55% to 85% seen once. Material for sequencing was PBMCs. These receptors all stem from a woman younger than 35 in good health and CMV-seropositive. Each CDR3 is given with its conserved first and last residue. D genes are given only for firm matches. Clone size appears in some rows only: once, few, many, or a class for an expanded clone.

size: once
V: TRBV18
J: TRBJ2-1
D: .
DNA: TGTGCCAGCTCACCGGACAGAACCTACAATGAGCAGTTCTTC
CDR3: CASSPDRTYNEQFF

size: .
V: TRBV28
J: TRBJ2-7
D: TRBD1
DNA: TGTGCCAGCAGTCTCCCCGGACAGGGGGCTACTAGGGAGCAGTACTTC
CDR3: CASSLPGQGATREQYF

size: .
V: TRBV4-2
J: TRBJ2-2
D: TRBD2
DNA: TGTGCCAGCAGCCCTCCTCGGGGGGTAGCGACCCCCGGGGAGCTGTTTTTT
CDR3: CASSPPRGVATPGELFF

size: .
V: TRBV27
J: TRBJ2-7
D: .
DNA: TGTGCCAGCAGTCCATTGAGCTCCTACGAGCAGTACTTC
CDR3: CASSPLSSYEQYF

size: .
V: TRBV2
J: TRBJ1-1
D: .
DNA: TGTGCCAGCAGTTTGGGAGAGAACACTGAAGCTTTCTTT
CDR3: CASSLGENTEAFF

size: .
V: TRBV5-1
J: TRBJ1-4
D: .
DNA: TGCGCCAGCAGCTTCGGTCAGGGGCGGACTGAAAAACTGTTTTTT
CDR3: CASSFGQGRTEKLFF

size: .
V: TRBV28
J: TRBJ2-7
D: .
DNA: TGTGCCAGCAGTTTAATCTGGCCCTACGAGCAGTACTTC
CDR3: CASSLIWPYEQYF

size: .
V: TRBV18
J: TRBJ2-7
D: TRBD1
DNA: TGTGCCAGCTCACAGGGACAGGGCTCCTACGAGCAGTACTTC
CDR3: CASSQGQGSYEQYF

size: .
V: TRBV7-8
J: TRBJ2-3
D: .
DNA: TGTGCCAGCAGCTTCTGGGCTAGCCCTAGCACAGATACGCAGTATTTT
CDR3: CASSFWASPSTDTQYF

size: .
V: TRBV29-1
J: TRBJ2-7
D: TRBD2
DNA: TGCAGCGTTGAAGATCGAGGACTAGCACAATCCTACGAGCAGTACTTC
CDR3: CSVEDRGLAQSYEQYF

size: many
V: TRBV27
J: TRBJ1-2
D: .
DNA: TGTGCCAGCAGGACACAGGGTGCCAACTATGGCTACACCTTC
CDR3: CASRTQGANYGYTF

size: .
V: TRBV7-2
J: TRBJ2-5
D: TRBD1
DNA: TGTGCCAGCAGCCCGACTCCGGACAGGAGTGGGAGAGAGACCCAGTACTTC
CDR3: CASSPTPDRSGRETQYF

size: .
V: TRBV28
J: TRBJ2-6
D: .
DNA: TGTGCCAGCAGTGTAATTTCGGGGGCCAACGTCCTGACTTTC
CDR3: CASSVISGANVLTF

size: .
V: TRBV5-1
J: TRBJ2-7
D: .
DNA: TGCGCCAGCAAAAGGGGCAAGGGCGAGCAGTACTTC
CDR3: CASKRGKGEQYF

size: .
V: TRBV27
J: TRBJ2-7
D: .
DNA: TGTGCCACCTCGGACAGTGAGATCTCCTACGAGCAGTACTTC
CDR3: CATSDSEISYEQYF

size: few
V: TRBV5-1
J: TRBJ1-5
D: .
DNA: TGCGCCAGCAGCTTGGAAGGAGGAAGAAATCAGCCCCAGCATTTT
CDR3: CASSLEGGRNQPQHF

size: .
V: TRBV4-1
J: TRBJ2-7
D: .
DNA: TGCGCCAGCAGCCAAGGATGGGAGTACGAGCAGTACTTC
CDR3: CASSQGWEYEQYF

size: .
V: TRBV9
J: TRBJ2-3
D: .
DNA: TGTGCCAGCAGCGTAGATCCTACCCCCACAGATACGCAGTATTTT
CDR3: CASSVDPTPTDTQYF

size: .
V: TRBV2
J: TRBJ2-7
D: TRBD1
DNA: TGTGCCAGCAGGTGGGGGACAGGGGTTTACGAGCAGTACTTC
CDR3: CASRWGTGVYEQYF

size: .
V: TRBV11-2
J: TRBJ1-1
D: .
DNA: TGTGCCAGCAGCTTTCGGGTGAACACTGAAGCTTTCTTT
CDR3: CASSFRVNTEAFF

size: .
V: TRBV2
J: TRBJ2-7
D: TRBD1
DNA: TGTGCCAGCAAACCGACAGGGTACGAGCAGTACTTC
CDR3: CASKPTGYEQYF

size: .
V: TRBV2
J: TRBJ2-7
D: .
DNA: TGTGCCAGCAGTGGATTGGAGGAAGGGGGCTCCTACGAGCAGTACTTC
CDR3: CASSGLEEGGSYEQYF

size: few
V: TRBV4-3
J: TRBJ1-1
D: TRBD1
DNA: TGCGCCAGCAGCGGGGACAGGGCCGCTGAAGCTTTCTTT
CDR3: CASSGDRAAEAFF

size: .
V: TRBV15
J: TRBJ1-2
D: TRBD1
DNA: TGTGCCACCAGCACTTGGACAGGGGCAAACTATGGCTACACCTTC
CDR3: CATSTWTGANYGYTF

size: .
V: TRBV6-5
J: TRBJ1-3
D: .
DNA: TGTGCCAGCAGTTACGCTAGAAGCTCTGGAAACACCATATATTTT
CDR3: CASSYARSSGNTIYF

size: .
V: TRBV4-3
J: TRBJ2-3
D: TRBD2
DNA: TGCGCCAGCAGCCAAGAGGGACTAGCGGCAGATACGCAGTATTTT
CDR3: CASSQEGLAADTQYF

size: .
V: TRBV27
J: TRBJ2-2
D: TRBD1
DNA: TGTGCCAGCAGTTCCCCCCCAACAGGGGGAGGAACCGGGGAGCTGTTTTTT
CDR3: CASSSPPTGGGTGELFF

size: few
V: TRBV28
J: TRBJ2-1
D: TRBD2
DNA: TGTGCCAGCAGTCTACCGGGACTAGCGGTTGAGCAGTTCTTC
CDR3: CASSLPGLAVEQFF

size: few
V: TRBV29-1
J: TRBJ2-7
D: .
DNA: TGCAGCGTGCGTGGAGTGCCGGAAGACGAGCAGTACTTC
CDR3: CSVRGVPEDEQYF

size: .
V: TRBV7-2
J: TRBJ2-7
D: .
DNA: TGTGCCAGCAGCCCCCGGGGACACGGCTCCTACGAGCAGTACTTC
CDR3: CASSPRGHGSYEQYF

size: few
V: TRBV28
J: TRBJ2-5
D: .
DNA: TGTGCCAGCAGTTACCTACGGCGGGAGACCCAGTACTTC
CDR3: CASSYLRRETQYF

size: many
V: TRBV4-1
J: TRBJ1-2
D: .
DNA: TGCGCCAGCAGCCGAAGCGGAAGGGTTCGCGGCTACACCTTC
CDR3: CASSRSGRVRGYTF

size: few
V: TRBV7-2
J: TRBJ2-3
D: TRBD2
DNA: TGTGCCAGCAGTCGAACTAGCGATGACACAGATACGCAGTATTTT
CDR3: CASSRTSDDTDTQYF

size: .
V: TRBV7-3
J: TRBJ2-3
D: .
DNA: TGTGCCAGCAGCTTAAGTCCCGGCACAGATACGCAGTATTTT
CDR3: CASSLSPGTDTQYF

size: once
V: TRBV28
J: TRBJ1-1
D: TRBD1
DNA: TGTGCCAGCAGTCCTCGGACAGGGGGCAAGAACACTGAAGCTTTCTTT
CDR3: CASSPRTGGKNTEAFF

size: .
V: TRBV9
J: TRBJ2-3
D: TRBD2
DNA: TGTGCCAGCAGTGAGCGGGGGGAAACAGATACGCAGTATTTT
CDR3: CASSERGETDTQYF

size: few
V: TRBV25-1
J: TRBJ2-5
D: .
DNA: TGTGCCAGCAGTGAATCCCGGGGTCCCGAAGAGACCCAGTACTTC
CDR3: CASSESRGPEETQYF